These 7 T cell receptor beta chains share one sample of origin, sequenced in a study of CD8+CD57+ T cells in acquired aplastic anemia. Genomic DNA constituted the template upon which TCR beta VDJ and CDR3 profiling was performed. TCRdb redid the calling of the reads with MiXCR, one entry per CDR3 protein. This sample has around 200,000 distinct CDR3 sequences; around 50% occur once, and the top ten carry 13%. Those patients picked for sequencing had displayed CD8+CD57+ cell expansion on flow cytometry. Sequenced material: sorted CD4+, CD8+, or CD8+CD57+ T cells (not recorded which) from PBMCs. These receptors were obtained from a human donor with aplastic anemia.

Details on this clonotype: One junction end disagrees with the germline gene, perhaps due to a read error. The CDR3 DNA sequence: TGCAGTGCCAGAGTGGGCAGGGAAAACATTCAGTGCTTC. Translation gives CSARVGRENIQCF. This chain uses TRBV20-1 with TRBJ2-4; perhaps TRBD1 as D (5 bases). The germline V gene encodes CDR1 DFQATT and CDR2 SNEGSKA (reference sequence). This CDR3 has 13 amino acids.

About this clonotype itself: The conserved phenylalanine or tryptophan is not found at the CDR3 terminus, so this likely reflects a read error. Because the CDR3's place on the DNA is in doubt, the DNA is left out and the CDR3 is given as listed by TCRdb. The chain has TRBV24-1 and TRBJ2-4. The germline gives CDR1 KGHDR, CDR2 SFDVKD. Termini included, the CDR3 measures 8 amino acids. The CDR3 sequence: CATSGGTS.

The rearrangement joins TRBV7-8 to TRBJ2-7, with D perhaps being TRBD1 or TRBD2 (7 bases each). With 4 bases removed from V and 3 bases from J, the gap between germline ends came to 13 bases. CDR1 and CDR2 (germline): SGHVS, FQNEAQ. The CDR3 sequence is 14 residues long. The CDR3 DNA reads as TGTGCCAGCAGCTCCGACAGGGACTACTACGAGCAGTACTTC. This sequence encodes CASSSDRDYYEQYF.

The chain couples TRBV19 to TRBJ2-1; 7 bases are shared with TRBD1. Germline CDR1 LNHDA, CDR2 SQIVND (reference sequence). The CDR3 is 17 residues long. V shed 2 bases, J shed 6 bases, and the junction held 13 bases outside the gene matches. The CDR3 here is CASSISGSWAGGNEQFF. The CDR3 nucleotides read TGTGCCAGTAGTATAAGTGGATCCTGGGCAGGGGGCAATGAGCAGTTCTTC. Variable domain in full (rest from reference TRBV19 and TRBJ2-1): DGGITQSPKYLFRKEGQNVTLSCEQNLNHDAMYWYRQDPGQGLRLIYYSQIVNDFQKGDIAEGYSVSREKKESFPLTVTSAQKNPTAFYLCASSISGSWAGGNEQFFGPGTRLTVL.

Concerning this clonotype: Lacking the conserved final phenylalanine or tryptophan, this CDR3 likely reflects a read error. The rearrangement links TRBV7-3 to TRBJ2-7, with 7 bases that match TRBD1. From germline, CDR1 is SGHTA and CDR2 FQGTGA. This CDR3 is 12 amino acids long. In DNA, the CDR3 is TGCGCCAGCAGCCAAGACAGGGACGAGCAGTACCTC. The encoded protein is CASSQDRDEQYL.

Ten or more counts support this clonotype. This sequence joins TRBV6-1 and TRBJ2-7; 8 bases agree with TRBD1. V lost 7 bases and J lost 3; bases outside the gene matches: 8. Germline CDR1 is MNHNS and CDR2 is SASEGT. This CDR3 region has 14 residues. CDR3 protein: CASKGGQGRYEQYF. In nucleotides, the CDR3 is TGTGCCAGCAAGGGAGGACAGGGACGCTACGAGCAGTACTTC.

The V and J genes are TRBV3-1 and TRBJ2-5; TRBD2 aligns across 8 bases. The germline V gene encodes CDR1 LGHDT and CDR2 YNNKEL (reference sequence). J gave up 2 bases and V 4 bases, and 6 bases lay outside the gene matches. This CDR3 has 15 amino acids. The CDR3 loop is CASSLSGGDQETQYF. The CDR3 DNA reads as TGTGCCAGCAGCCTCAGCGGGGGAGATCAAGAGACCCAGTACTTC.